The clone carrying this TCR beta chain was counted a few times. Antigen unknown. In the same sample, other DNA sequences code for this CDR3. Donors, healthy HIV-negative adults, lacked recent acute infections or vaccinations. The data were obtained in a study of shared clonotypes between healthy human individuals. Broader study findings: The study's rarefaction showed incomplete sorted-subset sequencing despite large depth. Generally, estimated richness proved larger in naive subsets than it did in memory subsets. Genetic and exposure-history diversity was limited by the small donor number.

Assay: immunoSEQ multiplex PCR; the TCRdb copy retains only in-frame clones and omits some. Here the sample spans about 980,000 clones, approximately 80% being singletons. With 6 bases clipped from V and 3 bases from J, the junction kept 1 base outside the gene matches. Germline V lookup: CDR1 SQVTM, CDR2 ANQGSEA. This CDR3 is 11 amino acids long. Sequencing was carried out using memory CD4+ T cells sorted from blood. Subset here: CD45RA-negative fraction. The receptor was derived from a young man in good health. The genes are TRBV29-1 and TRBJ2-5, with TRBD2 matching 7 bases. The CDR3 bases are TGCAGCGTGGGGGGGGAAGAGACCCAGTACTTC. Its protein is CSVGGEETQYF.